This T cell receptor (beta chain) is drawn from a study of T cell responses to AZD1222 COVID-19 vaccine. This CDR3 is 14 amino acids long. CDR1 and CDR2 (germline): SGHDN, FVKESK. Trimming took 0 bases from V and 7 from J, leaving 12 bases between them. Sequencing used immunoSEQ multiplex PCR; TCRdb keeps in-frame clones, though not all of them. The sample shows approximately 110,000 clones, roughly 90% of them seen only once. Points on this clone: Its antigen remains unidentified.

Notes on the study in general: Clonal diversity was possibly underestimated; the donors were predominantly white British and more often female. CD4 TCRs linked to vaccination spanned spike, dominating at 160-218 and 743-854.

This rearrangement joins TRBV14 to TRBJ1-2, with D possibly TRBD1 on 5 matching bases. The input for sequencing was peripheral blood, taken 28 days after the second AZD1222 dose. The receptor comes from an adult who received the AZD1222 COVID-19 vaccine. The CDR3, as DNA: TGTGCCAGCAGCCAAGATTTAACAAGGGGTGGCTACACCTTC. Amino acids: CASSQDLTRGGYTF.